These T cell receptor beta chains were read from a single sample in a study of blood T cell repertoires in COVID-19. Method: immunoSEQ multiplex PCR; TCRdb's copy keeps in-frame clones and lacks some. Among around 250,000 clones listed, 65% to 90% were seen once. The sample comprised PBMCs or T cells enriched from blood (not recorded which). The origin of the receptors is a woman aged 50 to 65 with acute COVID-19. Both conserved end residues are trimmed from each CDR3. Fields, in order: J gene, V gene, CDR3 protein.

j_call: TRBJ2-7
v_call: TRBV18
cdr3_aa: ASSPPGGEQY

j_call: TRBJ1-2
v_call: TRBV2
cdr3_aa: ASRKIGTELNYGYT

j_call: TRBJ1-1
v_call: TRBV18
cdr3_aa: ASSPPWTGRTEAF

j_call: TRBJ1-5
v_call: TRBV6-1
cdr3_aa: ASSESLDRVNQPQH

j_call: TRBJ2-1
v_call: TRBV7-2
cdr3_aa: ASSGTGNYNEQF

j_call: TRBJ1-2
v_call: TRBV24-1
cdr3_aa: ATSDFRGYGYT

j_call: TRBJ1-1
v_call: TRBV6-5
cdr3_aa: ASINDRGGNTEAF

j_call: TRBJ1-4
v_call: TRBV7-9
cdr3_aa: ASSLGQGTPTNEKLF

j_call: TRBJ2-3
v_call: TRBV27
cdr3_aa: ASSLRGVADTQY

j_call: TRBJ2-1
v_call: TRBV15
cdr3_aa: ATSRDWGSYNEQF

j_call: TRBJ1-2
v_call: TRBV27
cdr3_aa: ASSLSGEFGGYT

j_call: TRBJ1-1
v_call: TRBV7-3
cdr3_aa: ASSEQGPTEAF

j_call: TRBJ1-2
v_call: TRBV4-2
cdr3_aa: ASSQGTGDGYT

j_call: TRBJ1-4
v_call: TRBV5-1
cdr3_aa: ASSLVGGAEKLF

j_call: TRBJ1-4
v_call: TRBV7-3
cdr3_aa: ASSLTPSGGSNEKLF

j_call: TRBJ1-5
v_call: TRBV27
cdr3_aa: ASSLGRGVQSNQPQH

j_call: TRBJ1-2
v_call: TRBV25-1
cdr3_aa: ASSPRGLPGQTTYGYT

j_call: TRBJ1-4
v_call: TRBV3-1/TRBV3-2
cdr3_aa: ASSRQTGGGEKLF

j_call: TRBJ2-5
v_call: TRBV11-2
cdr3_aa: ASSFNERETQY

j_call: TRBJ2-2
v_call: TRBV3-1/TRBV3-2
cdr3_aa: ASSLTGVNTGELF

j_call: TRBJ1-2
v_call: TRBV27
cdr3_aa: ASSLSGWGQGMQGYGYT

j_call: TRBJ1-2
v_call: TRBV6-5
cdr3_aa: ASSFTGERGYT

j_call: TRBJ1-1
v_call: TRBV30
cdr3_aa: AWSVRGGQGNTEAF

j_call: TRBJ1-2
v_call: TRBV25-1
cdr3_aa: ASRPTGDRFDRYT

j_call: TRBJ2-7
v_call: TRBV18
cdr3_aa: ASSPRSAYEQY

j_call: TRBJ2-3
v_call: TRBV7-7
cdr3_aa: ASSPATGGPDTQY

j_call: TRBJ1-6
v_call: TRBV21-1
cdr3_aa: ASSMGAGAWDSPLH

j_call: TRBJ1-1
v_call: TRBV5-1
cdr3_aa: ASSQGQGDTEAF

j_call: TRBJ1-1
v_call: TRBV19
cdr3_aa: ASSIDAGGSFPTEAF

j_call: TRBJ2-1
v_call: TRBV6-6
cdr3_aa: ASSPGVAGGIYEQF

j_call: TRBJ1-1
v_call: TRBV5-6
cdr3_aa: ASSLGQALGTEAF

j_call: TRBJ2-1
v_call: TRBV18
cdr3_aa: ASSRYSGGALNNEQF

j_call: TRBJ2-3
v_call: TRBV9
cdr3_aa: ASSVGVGVDTQY

j_call: TRBJ1-6
v_call: TRBV30
cdr3_aa: AWSLGTVLNSPLH

j_call: TRBJ2-3
v_call: TRBV11-3
cdr3_aa: ASSQPGTGEADTQY

j_call: TRBJ2-3
v_call: TRBV7-3
cdr3_aa: ASSLGGAWDTQY

j_call: TRBJ1-4
v_call: TRBV28
cdr3_aa: ASSFGQGGEKLF

j_call: TRBJ2-1
v_call: TRBV2
cdr3_aa: ASSLRQGPNNEQF

j_call: TRBJ2-7
v_call: TRBV2
cdr3_aa: ASSEQTGAQY

j_call: TRBJ2-5
v_call: TRBV29-1
cdr3_aa: SVRDRGLETQY

j_call: TRBJ1-6
v_call: TRBV4-3
cdr3_aa: ASSQAGIKGSPLH

j_call: TRBJ1-5
v_call: TRBV30
cdr3_aa: AWSSGRGGNQPQH

j_call: TRBJ1-2
v_call: TRBV19
cdr3_aa: ASSFADYGYT

j_call: TRBJ1-3
v_call: TRBV7-2
cdr3_aa: ASSPGISGNTIY

j_call: TRBJ1-2
v_call: TRBV7-9
cdr3_aa: ASSLQGIYGYT

j_call: TRBJ2-7
v_call: TRBV5-8
cdr3_aa: ASSRAYYEQY

j_call: TRBJ1-1
v_call: TRBV5-1
cdr3_aa: ASSPQGGGLTNTEAF

j_call: TRBJ1-1
v_call: TRBV10-3
cdr3_aa: AISESKGGRGTEAF

j_call: TRBJ1-6
v_call: TRBV10-3
cdr3_aa: AISEGGQGLGNSPLH

j_call: TRBJ2-6
v_call: TRBV5-1
cdr3_aa: ASSPRTVSGANVLT

j_call: TRBJ2-7
v_call: TRBV5-4
cdr3_aa: ASSLGTGGHEQY

j_call: TRBJ2-5
v_call: TRBV6-2/TRBV6-3
cdr3_aa: ASSYSDGGVGTQY

j_call: TRBJ2-7
v_call: TRBV19
cdr3_aa: ASSEDTYEQY

j_call: TRBJ2-3
v_call: TRBV5-1
cdr3_aa: ASSISGTRDTQY

j_call: TRBJ2-3
v_call: TRBV6-1
cdr3_aa: ASSESLAGARDTQY